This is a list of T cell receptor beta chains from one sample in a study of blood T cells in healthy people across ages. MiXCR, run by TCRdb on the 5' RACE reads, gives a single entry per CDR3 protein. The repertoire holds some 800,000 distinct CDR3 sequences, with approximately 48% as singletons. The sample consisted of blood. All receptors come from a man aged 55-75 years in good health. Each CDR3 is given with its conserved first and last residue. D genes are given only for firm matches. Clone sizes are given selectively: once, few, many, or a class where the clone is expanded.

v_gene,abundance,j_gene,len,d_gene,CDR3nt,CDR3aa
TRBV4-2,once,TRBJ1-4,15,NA,TGTGCCAGCAGCGACATACATGGCTTGGTTGAAAAACTGTTTTTT,CASSDIHGLVEKLFF
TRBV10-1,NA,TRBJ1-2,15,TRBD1,TGCGCCAGCAGTGAGGGACAGGGACCTGCCGATGGCTACACCTTC,CASSEGQGPADGYTF
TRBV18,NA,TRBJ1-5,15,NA,TGTGCCAGCTCCCGTAACAGTAATAGCAATCAGCCCCAGCATTTT,CASSRNSNSNQPQHF
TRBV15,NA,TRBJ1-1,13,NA,TGTGCCACCAGTATAGGGGTGAACACTGAAGCTTTCTTT,CATSIGVNTEAFF
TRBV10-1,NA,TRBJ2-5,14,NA,TGCGCCAGCAGTGAGTCTACAGCCGAAGAGACCCAGTACTTC,CASSESTAEETQYF
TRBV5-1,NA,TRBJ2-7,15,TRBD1,TGCGCCAGCAGCTTGGCCCAGGACAGGATAGCACCAGTGTACTTC,CASSLAQDRIAPVYF
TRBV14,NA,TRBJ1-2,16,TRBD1,TGTGCCAGCAGCCCCCGGACAGGGACTTTGAACTATGGCTACACCTTC,CASSPRTGTLNYGYTF
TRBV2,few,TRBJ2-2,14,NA,TGTGCCAGCAGGATCCAAGGGAACACCGGGGAGCTGTTTTTT,CASRIQGNTGELFF
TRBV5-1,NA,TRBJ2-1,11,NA,TGCGCCAGCAGCTTTAACCATGAGCAGTTCTTC,CASSFNHEQFF
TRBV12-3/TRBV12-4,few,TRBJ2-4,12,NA,TGTGCCAGCAGTGAGACCCAAAACATTCAGTACTTC,CASSETQNIQYF
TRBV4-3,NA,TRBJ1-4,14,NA,TGCGCCAGCAGCACCAGTAGGAACGATGAAAAACTGTTTTTT,CASSTSRNDEKLFF
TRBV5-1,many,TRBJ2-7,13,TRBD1,TGCGCCAGCAGCTTTGGGACAGGGTACGAGCAGTACTTC,CASSFGTGYEQYF
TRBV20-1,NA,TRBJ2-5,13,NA,TGCAGTGCTAGACCCGTCGGACAAGAGACCCAGTACTTC,CSARPVGQETQYF
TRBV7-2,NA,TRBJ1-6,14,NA,TGTGCCAGCAGCTTGGCAAGAGATAATTCACCCCTCCACTTT,CASSLARDNSPLHF
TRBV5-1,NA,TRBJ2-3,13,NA,TGCGCCAGCAGTTCCTCAACGGGACGCCCGCAGTATTTT,CASSSSTGRPQYF
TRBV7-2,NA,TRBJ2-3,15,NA,TGTGCCAGCAGCTTAGGCTTGCTTAGGACAGATACGCAGTATTTT,CASSLGLLRTDTQYF
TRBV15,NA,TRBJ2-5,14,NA,TGTGCCACCAGCAGAGCGCAGGTCCCCGAGACCCAGTACTTC,CATSRAQVPETQYF
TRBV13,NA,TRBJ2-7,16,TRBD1,TGTGCCAGCAGCAAGCCCGGGACAGGGGCATCCTACGAGCAGTACTTC,CASSKPGTGASYEQYF
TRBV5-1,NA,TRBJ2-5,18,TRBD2,TGCGCCAGCAGCTTGTCCGGGACTAGCGGGGGTCGCCAAGAGACCCAGTACTTC,CASSLSGTSGGRQETQYF
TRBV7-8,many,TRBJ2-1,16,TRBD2,TGTGCCAGCAGCTTAGGGGGTAGCGGGAGCTACAATGAGCAGTTCTTC,CASSLGGSGSYNEQFF
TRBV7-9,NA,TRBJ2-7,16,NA,TGTGCCAGCAGCTTAGCCCGGCAAGTGGGCAAAAGTAACCAGTACTTC,CASSLARQVGKSNQYF
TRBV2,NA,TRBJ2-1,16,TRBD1,TGTGCCAGCAGAGCACCTGCCGGGACAGGGTACAATGAGCAGTTCTTC,CASRAPAGTGYNEQFF
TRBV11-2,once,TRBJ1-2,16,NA,TGTGCCAGCAGCTTACCGGGTTATGAGGGCTACTATGGCTACACCTTC,CASSLPGYEGYYGYTF
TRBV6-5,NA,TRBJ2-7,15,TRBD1,TGTGCCAGCAGGTTAAAAGGGACAGGGGTCCACGAGCAGTACTTC,CASRLKGTGVHEQYF
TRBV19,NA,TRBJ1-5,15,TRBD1,TGTGCCAGTAGCACCCAGGGGGGAAGCAATCAGCTCCAGCATTTT,CASSTQGGSNQLQHF